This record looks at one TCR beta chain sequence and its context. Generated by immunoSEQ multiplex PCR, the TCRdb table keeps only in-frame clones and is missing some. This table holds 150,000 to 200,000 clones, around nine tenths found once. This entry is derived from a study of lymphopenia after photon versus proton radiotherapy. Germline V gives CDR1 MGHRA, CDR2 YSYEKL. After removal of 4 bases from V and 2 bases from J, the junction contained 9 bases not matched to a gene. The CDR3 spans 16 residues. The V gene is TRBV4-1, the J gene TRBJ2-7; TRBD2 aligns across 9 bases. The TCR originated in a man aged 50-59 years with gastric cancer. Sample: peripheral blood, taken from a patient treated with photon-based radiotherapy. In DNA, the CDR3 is TGCGCCAGCAGCCTCCTCCGGACTAGCGTAACCTACGAGCAGTACTTC. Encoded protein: CASSLLRTSVTYEQYF.